Following are 11 T cell receptor beta chains from one sample sequenced in a study of graft-versus-host responses after intestinal transplantation. Data came from immunoSEQ multiplex PCR; TCRdb stores just in-frame clones and leaves some out. The repertoire holds 15,000 to 20,000 clones, 80% to 90% seen once, with roughly 7.2% in the top ten. Sequencing was performed on bone marrow, taken about 120 days after intestinal transplantation. The receptors were sampled from a human patient who received an intestinal transplant, so some T cells may come from the graft donor.

CDR3 loop: CASSLWTGGYFSGNTIYF. The DNA for the CDR3 is TGTGCCAGCAGTTTATGGACAGGGGGCTATTTCTCTGGAAACACCATATATTTT. V is TRBV28 and J is TRBJ1-3, with 10 bases fitting TRBD1. CDR1 MDHEN and CDR2 SYDVKM come from the germline V gene. The CDR3 contains 18 residues. Trimming took 0 bases from V and 0 from J; bases not matched to a gene: 5.

The chain has TRBV23-1 and TRBJ1-3; D perhaps matches TRBD1 (5 bases). TRBV23-1 is reported as an ORF; its role is uncertain. Trimming cost V 0 bases and J 0 bases, with 9 bases left between them. The CDR3 has 16 amino acids. This CDR3 reads CASSQSNDSSGNTIYF. Here the CDR3 DNA reads TGCGCCAGCAGTCAATCGAATGACAGCTCTGGAAACACCATATATTTT.

The chain uses TRBV6-4 and TRBJ2-3; the D is unclear. Germline CDR1 reads MRHNA; CDR2 reads SNTAGT. Trimming stripped 2 bases from V and 0 bases from J, with 0 bases between. This CDR3 spans 12 amino acids. The CDR3 loop is CASSDSTDTQYF. The DNA for the CDR3 is TGTGCCAGCAGTGACAGCACAGATACGCAGTATTTT.

The gene calls are TRBV4-1 and TRBJ2-5; TRBD2 matches 7 bases. The length of the CDR3 is 14 residues. Germline loops: CDR1 MGHRA, CDR2 YSYEKL. The junction had 5 bases not matched to a gene; V was cut back by 5 bases and J by 2 bases. The CDR3 spells CASSRVGGQETQYF. CDR3 nucleotides: TGCGCCAGCAGCAGGGTCGGGGGGCAAGAGACCCAGTACTTC.

V gene TRBV13 combines with J gene TRBJ2-7, with D perhaps given as TRBD1 or TRBD2 (6 bases each). CDR3 length: 13 amino acids. The ends were cut back, 4 bases at V and 6 bases at J, with 13 bases in the middle. Germline assignment: CDR1 PRHDT and CDR2 FYEKMQ (reference sequence). The chain's CDR3 is CASSSTGRSEQYF. The CDR3 DNA sequence: TGTGCCAGCAGCTCCACAGGGAGGAGCGAGCAGTACTTC.

The chain carries TRBV6-1 and TRBJ2-7, with 7 bases aligning to TRBD1. The junction had 7 bases not matched to a gene; V was cut back by 2 bases and J by 3 bases. There are 15 residues in the CDR3. CDR1 and CDR2 (germline): MNHNS, SASEGT. This chain's CDR3 is CASSERLGGDYEQYF. CDR3 nucleotides: TGTGCCAGCAGTGAAAGGTTAGGGGGCGACTACGAGCAGTACTTC.

V is TRBV28 and J is TRBJ2-1; D is unresolved. Trimming shortened V by 7 bases and J by 4 bases, and 11 bases separated the two germline ends. CDR3 length: 13 residues. CDR1 and CDR2 from the germline V gene are MDHEN and SYDVKM. In DNA form, the CDR3 reads TGTGCCAGCACCATGGGGAATTACAATGAGCAGTTCTTC. It translates to CASTMGNYNEQFF.

CDR3 in amino acids: CASSSNNYEQYF. DNA for the CDR3: TGTGCCAGCAGCTCAAATAACTACGAGCAGTACTTC. The chain has TRBV5-6 and TRBJ2-7; D unresolved. CDR1 is SGHDT, CDR2 YYEEEE, per germline. Between the trimmed V and J ends, which lost 3 bases and 3 bases, there was a span of 7 bases. This CDR3 is 12 amino acids long. Full variable domain (missing parts from reference TRBV5-6 and TRBJ2-7): DAGVTQSPTHLIKTRGQQVTLRCSPKSGHDTVSWYQQALGQGPQFIFQYYEEEERQRGNFPDRFSGHQFPNYSSELNVNALLLGDSALYLCASSSNNYEQYFGPGTRLTVT.

The chain is built from TRBV7-8 and TRBJ2-1; weak D call: TRBD1 (5 bases). The CDR3 extends over 15 amino acids. V was clipped by 3 bases and J by 0 bases, with 9 bases between them. Germline V gene data show CDR1 as SGHVS and CDR2 as FQNEAQ. CDR3 loop: CASSLRQISYNEQFF. The CDR3 region has the DNA TGTGCCAGCAGCTTGCGACAGATCTCCTACAATGAGCAGTTCTTC.

V and J are TRBV6-4 and TRBJ2-1, with 7 bases that match TRBD2. Germline values: CDR1 MRHNA, CDR2 SNTAGT. There are 18 residues in the CDR3. The V gene end was trimmed by 4 bases and the J gene end by 7 bases; junction bases not matched to a gene: 19. The CDR3 DNA follows: TGTGCCAGCAGTGCCCCAAAAACTAGCGAGGGTTTAGGGAATGAGCAGTTCTTC. It encodes CASSAPKTSEGLGNEQFF.

V gene TRBV4-2 combines with J gene TRBJ2-7; D uncertain. Germline-derived CDR1 and CDR2 are LGHNA and YNFKEQ. V was pared by 0 bases and J by 3 bases, with 6 bases between. CDR3 size: 13 residues. CDR3 sequence (DNA): TGTGCCAGCAGCCAAGATCGAAGCTACGAGCAGTACTTC. Translating gives CASSQDRSYEQYF.